This T cell receptor (beta chain) comes out of a study of blood T cell repertoires in COVID-19. As for the study in general: Sources were T cells, B-cell-depleted T cells, or PBMCs; the material itself was cDNA or gDNA.

Repertoires were generated with immunoSEQ multiplex PCR, while TCRdb's copy carries only in-frame clones and drops some. The sample lists roughly 170,000 clones; approximately 86% were seen once. The sequence came from a man aged 35-49 years with active or convalescent COVID-19. The sequencing input was peripheral blood.

DNA of the CDR3: TGCAGTGCTAGTGCCGGACAGGGGCCCTCCTACGAGCAGTACTTC. It specifies CSASAGQGPSYEQYF. V gene TRBV20-1 combines with J gene TRBJ2-7; 9 bases align to TRBD1. The V segment lost 3 bases and the J segment 0 bases; nucleotides outside the gene matches: 6. The CDR3 sequence is 15 residues long. The germline gives CDR1 DFQATT, CDR2 SNEGSKA (reference sequence).